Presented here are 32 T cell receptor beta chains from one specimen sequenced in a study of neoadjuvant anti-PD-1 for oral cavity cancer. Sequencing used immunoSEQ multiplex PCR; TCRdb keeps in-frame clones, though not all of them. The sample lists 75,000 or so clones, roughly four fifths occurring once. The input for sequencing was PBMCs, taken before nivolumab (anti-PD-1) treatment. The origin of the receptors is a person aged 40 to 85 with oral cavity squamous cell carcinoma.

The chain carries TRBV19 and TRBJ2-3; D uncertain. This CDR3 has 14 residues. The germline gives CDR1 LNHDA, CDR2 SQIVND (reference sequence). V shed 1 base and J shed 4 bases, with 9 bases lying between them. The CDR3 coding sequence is TGTGCCAGTAGTATAGGCGTAACTCCAGATACGCAGTATTTT. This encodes CASSIGVTPDTQYF.

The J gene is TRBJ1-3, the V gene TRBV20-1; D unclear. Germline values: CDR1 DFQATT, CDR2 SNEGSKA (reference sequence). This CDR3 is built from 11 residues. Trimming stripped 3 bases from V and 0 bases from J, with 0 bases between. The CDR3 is CSASSGNTIYF. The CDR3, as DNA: TGCAGTGCTAGCTCTGGAAACACCATATATTTT.

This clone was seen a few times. Here the CDR3 reads CSAGEEGTEAFF. CDR3 DNA sequence: TGCAGCGCTGGGGAGGAGGGGACTGAAGCTTTCTTT. This chain connects TRBV29-1 to TRBJ1-1; D is perhaps TRBD1 (5 bases). Germline V gives CDR1 SQVTM, CDR2 ANQGSEA. Trimming removed 7 bases from V and 5 bases from J, with 14 bases in between. This CDR3 has 12 amino acids.

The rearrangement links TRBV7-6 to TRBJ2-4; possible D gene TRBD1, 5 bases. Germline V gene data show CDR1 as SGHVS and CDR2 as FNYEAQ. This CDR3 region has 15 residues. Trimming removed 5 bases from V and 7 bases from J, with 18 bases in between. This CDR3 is CASSPPGQGHNIQYF. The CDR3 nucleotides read TGTGCCAGCAGCCCGCCGGGCCAGGGCCACAACATTCAGTACTTC.

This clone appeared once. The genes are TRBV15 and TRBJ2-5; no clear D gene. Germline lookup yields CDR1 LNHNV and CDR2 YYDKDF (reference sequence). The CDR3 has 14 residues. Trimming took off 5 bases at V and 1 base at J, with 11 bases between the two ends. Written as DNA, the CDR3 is TGTGCCACCAGCCGCAATGGGCCCCAAGAGACCCAGTACTTC. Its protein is CATSRNGPQETQYF.

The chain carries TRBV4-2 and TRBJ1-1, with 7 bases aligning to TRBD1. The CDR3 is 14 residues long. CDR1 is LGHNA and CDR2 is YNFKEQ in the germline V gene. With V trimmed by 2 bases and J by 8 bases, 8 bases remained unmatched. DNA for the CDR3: TGTGCCAGCAGCCAAACATCGACAGGGTCAGAAGCTTTCTTT. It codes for CASSQTSTGSEAFF.

This CDR3 reads CASSSGGSKQFF. The CDR3 DNA follows: TGTGCCAGCAGCTCCGGGGGATCAAAGCAGTTCTTC. The chain carries TRBV5-8 and TRBJ2-1; D possibly corresponds to TRBD2 (6 bases). CDR3 length equals 12 residues. CDR1 and CDR2 from the germline V gene are SGHTS and YDEGEE. The V gene lost 3 bases and the J gene lost 11 bases, with 12 bases spanning the gap.

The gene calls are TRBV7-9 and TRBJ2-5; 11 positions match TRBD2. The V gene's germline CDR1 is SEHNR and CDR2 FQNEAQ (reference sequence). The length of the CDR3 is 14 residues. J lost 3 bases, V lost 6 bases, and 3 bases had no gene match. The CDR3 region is CASRPGLAEETQYF. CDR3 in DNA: TGTGCCAGCAGACCGGGACTAGCGGAAGAGACCCAGTACTTC.

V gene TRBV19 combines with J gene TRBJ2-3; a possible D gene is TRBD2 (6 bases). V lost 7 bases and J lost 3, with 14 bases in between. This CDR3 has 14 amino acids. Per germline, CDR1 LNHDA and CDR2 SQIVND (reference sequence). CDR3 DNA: TGTGCCAGTAAGGGAGGCGAGGGGACAGATACGCAGTATTTT. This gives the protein CASKGGEGTDTQYF. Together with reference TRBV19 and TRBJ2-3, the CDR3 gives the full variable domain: DGGITQSPKYLFRKEGQNVTLSCEQNLNHDAMYWYRQDPGQGLRLIYYSQIVNDFQKGDIAEGYSVSREKKESFPLTVTSAQKNPTAFYLCASKGGEGTDTQYFGPGTRLTVL.

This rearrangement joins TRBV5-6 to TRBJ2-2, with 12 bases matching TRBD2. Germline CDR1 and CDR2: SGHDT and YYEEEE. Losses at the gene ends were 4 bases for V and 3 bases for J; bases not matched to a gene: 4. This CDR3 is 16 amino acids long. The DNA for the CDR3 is TGTGCCAGCAGCCCCAGACTAGCGGGAGACACCGGGGAGCTGTTTTTT. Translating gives CASSPRLAGDTGELFF.

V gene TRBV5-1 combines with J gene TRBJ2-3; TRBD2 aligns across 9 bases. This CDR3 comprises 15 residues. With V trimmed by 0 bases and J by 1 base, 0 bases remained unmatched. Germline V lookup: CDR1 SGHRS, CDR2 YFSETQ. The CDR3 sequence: CASSLASGGTDTQYF. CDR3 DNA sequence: TGCGCCAGCAGCTTGGCTAGCGGGGGCACAGATACGCAGTATTTT. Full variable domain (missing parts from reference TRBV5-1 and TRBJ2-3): KAGVTQTPRYLIKTRGQQVTLSCSPISGHRSVSWYQQTPGQGLQFLFEYFSETQRNKGNFPGRFSGRQFSNSRSEMNVSTLELGDSALYLCASSLASGGTDTQYFGPGTRLTVL.

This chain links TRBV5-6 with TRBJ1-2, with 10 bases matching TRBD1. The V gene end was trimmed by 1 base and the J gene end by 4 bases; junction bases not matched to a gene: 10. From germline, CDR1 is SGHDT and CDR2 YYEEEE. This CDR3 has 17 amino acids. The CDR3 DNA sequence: TGTGCCAGCAGCTTGATCTCTGAGGGACAGGGGTCCTATGGCTACACCTTC. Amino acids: CASSLISEGQGSYGYTF.

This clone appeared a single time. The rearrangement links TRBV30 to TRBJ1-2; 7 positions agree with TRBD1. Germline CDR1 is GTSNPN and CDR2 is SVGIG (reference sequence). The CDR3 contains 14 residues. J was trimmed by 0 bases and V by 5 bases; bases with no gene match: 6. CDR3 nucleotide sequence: TGTGCCTGGGGGGGACAGACTACTAACTATGGCTACACCTTC. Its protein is CAWGGQTTNYGYTF.

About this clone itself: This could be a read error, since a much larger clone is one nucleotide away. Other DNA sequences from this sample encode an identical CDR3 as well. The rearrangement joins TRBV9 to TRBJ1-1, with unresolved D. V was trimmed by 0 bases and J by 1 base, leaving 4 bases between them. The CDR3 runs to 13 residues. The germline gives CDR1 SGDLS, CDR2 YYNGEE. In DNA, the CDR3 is TGTGCCAGCAGCGTAGGAGAGAACACTGAAGCTTTCTTT. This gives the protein CASSVGENTEAFF.

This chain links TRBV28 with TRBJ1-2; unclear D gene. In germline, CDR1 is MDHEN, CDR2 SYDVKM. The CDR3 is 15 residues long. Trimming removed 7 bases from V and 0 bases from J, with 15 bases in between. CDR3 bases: TGTGCCAGCACCCGTTCAAGCGGGTCTAACTATGGCTACACCTTC. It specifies CASTRSSGSNYGYTF.

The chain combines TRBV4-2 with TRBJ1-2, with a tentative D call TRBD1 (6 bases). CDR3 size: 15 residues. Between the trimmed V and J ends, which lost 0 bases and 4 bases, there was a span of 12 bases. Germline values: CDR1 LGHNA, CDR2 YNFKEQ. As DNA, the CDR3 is TGTGCCAGCAGCCAAGAAGTCGGGACAAGCTATGGCTACACCTTC. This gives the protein CASSQEVGTSYGYTF.

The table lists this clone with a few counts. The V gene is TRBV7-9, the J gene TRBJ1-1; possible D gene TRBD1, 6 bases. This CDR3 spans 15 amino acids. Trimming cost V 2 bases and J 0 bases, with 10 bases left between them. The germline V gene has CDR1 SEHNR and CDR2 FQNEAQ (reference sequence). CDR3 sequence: CASSLWNRVNTEAFF. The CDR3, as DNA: TGTGCCAGCAGCTTATGGAACAGGGTGAACACTGAAGCTTTCTTT.

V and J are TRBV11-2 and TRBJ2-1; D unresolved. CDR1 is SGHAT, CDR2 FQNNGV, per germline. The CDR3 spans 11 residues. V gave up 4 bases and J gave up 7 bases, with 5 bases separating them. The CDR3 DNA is TGTGCCAGCAGCTCTACGAATGAGCAGTTCTTC. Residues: CASSSTNEQFF.

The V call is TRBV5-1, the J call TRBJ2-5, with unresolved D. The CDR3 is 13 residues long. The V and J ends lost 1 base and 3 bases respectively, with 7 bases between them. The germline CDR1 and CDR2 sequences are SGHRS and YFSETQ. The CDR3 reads CASSLQAEETQYF. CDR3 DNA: TGCGCCAGCAGCTTGCAGGCCGAAGAGACCCAGTACTTC.

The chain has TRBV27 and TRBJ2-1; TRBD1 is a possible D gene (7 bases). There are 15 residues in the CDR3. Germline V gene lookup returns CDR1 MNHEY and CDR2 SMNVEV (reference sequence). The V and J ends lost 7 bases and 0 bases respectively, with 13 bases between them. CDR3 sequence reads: CASKAGQSSYNEQFF. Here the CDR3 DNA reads TGTGCCAGCAAGGCGGGACAGAGCTCCTACAATGAGCAGTTCTTC.

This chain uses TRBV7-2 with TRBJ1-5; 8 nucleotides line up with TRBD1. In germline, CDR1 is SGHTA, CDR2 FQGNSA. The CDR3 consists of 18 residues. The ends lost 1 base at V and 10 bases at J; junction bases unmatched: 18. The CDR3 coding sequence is TGTGCCAGCAGCTTAGGGGCGACAGGGGCCTCCGTTCTTGAACCCCAGCATTTT. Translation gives CASSLGATGASVLEPQHF.

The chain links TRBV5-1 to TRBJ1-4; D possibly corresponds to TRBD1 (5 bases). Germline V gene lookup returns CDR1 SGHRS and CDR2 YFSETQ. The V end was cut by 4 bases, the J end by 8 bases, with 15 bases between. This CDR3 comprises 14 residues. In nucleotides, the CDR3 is TGCGCCAGCAGCCCGGACATGGGAGAGGAAAAACTGTTTTTT. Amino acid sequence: CASSPDMGEEKLFF.

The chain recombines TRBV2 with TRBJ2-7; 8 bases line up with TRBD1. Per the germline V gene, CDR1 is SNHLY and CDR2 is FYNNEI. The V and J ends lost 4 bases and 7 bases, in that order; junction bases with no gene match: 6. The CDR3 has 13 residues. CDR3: CASSGQGIREQYF. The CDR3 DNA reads TGTGCCAGCAGTGGACAGGGGATAAGAGAGCAGTACTTC.

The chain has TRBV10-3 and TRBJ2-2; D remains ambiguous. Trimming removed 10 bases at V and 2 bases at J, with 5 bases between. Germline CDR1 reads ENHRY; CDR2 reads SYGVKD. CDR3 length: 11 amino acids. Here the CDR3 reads CATLNTGELFF. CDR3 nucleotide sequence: TGTGCCACGCTTAACACCGGGGAGCTGTTTTTT.

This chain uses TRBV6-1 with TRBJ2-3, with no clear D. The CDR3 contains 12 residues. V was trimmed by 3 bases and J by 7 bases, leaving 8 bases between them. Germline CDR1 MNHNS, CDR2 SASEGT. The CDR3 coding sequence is TGTGCCAGCAGTGACCGGGTAAATACGCAGTATTTT. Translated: CASSDRVNTQYF.

The CDR3 DNA reads as TGTGCCAGCAGCCAAGAGATCTCAGGGTTAGCCAAAAACATTCAGTACTTC. It codes for CASSQEISGLAKNIQYF. The chain uses TRBV14 and TRBJ2-4; D perhaps matches TRBD1 (5 bases). Looked up from germline, CDR1 is SGHDN and CDR2 is FVKESK. The CDR3 has 17 residues. V lost 0 bases, J lost 0 bases, and 12 bases lay in between.

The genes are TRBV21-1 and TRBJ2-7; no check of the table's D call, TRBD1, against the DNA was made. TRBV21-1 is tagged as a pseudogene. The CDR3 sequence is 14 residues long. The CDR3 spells CASSWQGAGYEQYF. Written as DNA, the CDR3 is TGTGCCAGCAGCTGGCAGGGGGCAGGCTACGAGCAGTACTTC.

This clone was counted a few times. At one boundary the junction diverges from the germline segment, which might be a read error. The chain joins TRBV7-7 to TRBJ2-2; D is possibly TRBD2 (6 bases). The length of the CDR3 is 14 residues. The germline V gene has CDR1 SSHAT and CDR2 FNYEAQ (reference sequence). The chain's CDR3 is CASKEGTNTGELFF. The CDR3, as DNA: TGTGCTAGCAAGGAGGGTACGAACACCGGGGAGCTGTTTTTT.

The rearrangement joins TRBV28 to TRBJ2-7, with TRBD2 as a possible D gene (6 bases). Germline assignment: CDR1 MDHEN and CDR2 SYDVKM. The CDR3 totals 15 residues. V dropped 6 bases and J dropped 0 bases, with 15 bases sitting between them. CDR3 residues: CASSTRGFSSYEQYF. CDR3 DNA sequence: TGTGCCAGCAGCACACGGGGGTTTAGCTCCTACGAGCAGTACTTC.

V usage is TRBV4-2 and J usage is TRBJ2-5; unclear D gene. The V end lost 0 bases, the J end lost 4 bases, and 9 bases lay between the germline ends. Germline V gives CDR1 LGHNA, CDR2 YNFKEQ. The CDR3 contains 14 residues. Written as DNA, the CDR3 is TGTGCCAGCAGCCAAGAATATGTGGGAGAGACCCAGTACTTC. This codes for CASSQEYVGETQYF.

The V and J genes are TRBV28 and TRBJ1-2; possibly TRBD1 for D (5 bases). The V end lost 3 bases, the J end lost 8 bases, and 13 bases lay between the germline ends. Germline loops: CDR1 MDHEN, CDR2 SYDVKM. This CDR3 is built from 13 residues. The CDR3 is CASSLGGAAGYTF. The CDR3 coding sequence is TGTGCCAGCAGTTTGGGAGGGGCGGCGGGCTACACCTTC.

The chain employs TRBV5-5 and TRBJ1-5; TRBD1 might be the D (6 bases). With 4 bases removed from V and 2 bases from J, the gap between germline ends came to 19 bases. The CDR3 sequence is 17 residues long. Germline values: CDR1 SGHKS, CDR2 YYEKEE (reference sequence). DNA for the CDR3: TGTGCCAGCAGCCTCAACTCGGGGGCGGGTGGCAATCAGCCCCAGCATTTT. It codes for CASSLNSGAGGNQPQHF. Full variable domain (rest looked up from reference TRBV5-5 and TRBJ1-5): DAGVTQSPTHLIKTRGQQVTLRCSPISGHKSVSWYQQVLGQGPQFIFQYYEKEERGRGNFPDRFSARQFPNYSSELNVNALLLGDSALYLCASSLNSGAGGNQPQHFGDGTRLSIL.